This TCR beta chain was obtained from a study of blood T cell repertoires in COVID-19. Looking at the study overall: PBMCs, B-cell-depleted T cells, or T cells were the source of the cDNA or gDNA that made up the material.

The CDR3 loop spans 12 amino acids. Germline V gene data show CDR1 as SNHLY and CDR2 as FYNNEI. The V segment lost 6 bases and the J segment 8 bases; nucleotides outside the gene matches: 4. Participant age was roughly 18 to 100 years, and participants resided in roughly 25 US areas. In assigning cohorts, the study relied on participant-reported clinical history. TCRdb's copy holds only in-frame clones and misses some; the assay was immunoSEQ multiplex PCR. The sample records about 250,000 clones, approximately 85% being singletons. This sequence originates from a woman aged 45-59 years who had been exposed to COVID-19. The chain combines TRBV2 with TRBJ1-3; 7 nucleotides align to TRBD1. Material: PBMCs or T cells enriched from blood (not recorded which). The DNA of the CDR3 is TGTGCCAGCAGCCGACAGGGTTACACCATATATTTT. This gives the protein CASSRQGYTIYF.